This T cell receptor (beta chain) was observed in a study of blood T cell repertoires in COVID-19. Study-wide context: COVID-19 samples from acute and convalescent phases originated in the United States, Italy and Spain. In each case, the material was cDNA or gDNA derived from T cells, B-cell-depleted T cells, or PBMCs.

This CDR3 is 14 amino acids long. V was shortened by 4 bases and J by 7 bases, with 19 bases between the two germline ends. The germline gives CDR1 SQVTM, CDR2 ANQGSEA. Per the study methods: Amplification of reference gene primers provided the estimated nucleated cell counts. Clones were sequenced by immunoSEQ multiplex PCR, and TCRdb holds only the in-frame ones, with some missing. That table is the source of V, J and clone size, and D and trimming were worked out from the DNA. The sample holds about 89,000 clones, 72% seen once. The rearrangement links TRBV29-1 to TRBJ1-2; TRBD1 is a possible D gene (6 bases). This TCR was sampled from a woman older than 75 with acute or convalescent COVID-19. The sample comprised peripheral blood. CDR3 DNA: TGCAGCGTTGGCATTAACAGGGTATCCTCTGGCTACACCTTC. Its translation is CSVGINRVSSGYTF. The full variable domain, in which reference TRBV29-1 and TRBJ1-2 provide the parts outside the CDR3, is SAVISQKPSRDICQRGTSLTIQCQVDSQVTMMFWYRQQPGQSLTLIATANQGSEATYESGFVIDKFPISRPNLTFSTLTVSNMSPEDSSIYLCSVGINRVSSGYTFGSGTRLTVV.